These 9 T cell receptor beta chains originate from one sample sequenced in a study of siplizumab effects on memory and regulatory T cells (dated by TCRdb to between 2017 and 2020). Libraries came from the immunoSEQ multiplex PCR assay. TCRdb carries this immuneACCESS record with in-frame sequences only. Its versions omit some clonotypes, under half of them owing to an unresolved V gene in the studies checked, with the rest unexplained. The sample profile shows some 100,000 clones; roughly 97% of them were found once. The ten largest clones add up to approximately 0.031% of the sample. Input material: naive CD4+ T cells sorted from blood. In the paper's terms, the cell subset or site label means: unstimulated naive T cells. Every receptor here comes from a human donor in good health.

V is TRBV2 and J is TRBJ2-5, with D unresolved. The germline CDR1 and CDR2 sequences are SNHLY and FYNNEI. The length of the CDR3 is 16 residues. V lost 6 bases, J lost 7 bases, and 24 bases lay in between. The CDR3 here is CASRVDALSAEGTQYF. CDR3 in DNA: TGTGCCAGCAGGGTAGACGCACTCTCCGCCGAAGGGACCCAGTACTTC.

The genes are TRBV11-2 and TRBJ1-1, with D maybe TRBD1 (5 bases). Trimming left V 5 bases short and J 7 bases short, with 17 bases between. The CDR3 sequence is 14 residues long. Germline V lookup: CDR1 SGHAT, CDR2 FQNNGV. The CDR3 nucleotides read TGTGCCAGCAGCGCCCGGGACGAGCTGAGTGAAGCTTTCTTT. Encoded protein: CASSARDELSEAFF. Filled out from reference TRBV11-2 and TRBJ1-1, the complete variable domain reads EAGVAQSPRYKIIEKRQSVAFWCNPISGHATLYWYQQILGQGPKLLIQFQNNGVVDDSQLPKDRFSAERLKGVDSTLKIQPAKLEDSAVYLCASSARDELSEAFFGQGTRLTVV.

This chain joins TRBV29-1 and TRBJ2-5; D not certain. Trimming cost V 6 bases and J 7 bases, with 9 bases left between them. Per germline, CDR1 SQVTM and CDR2 ANQGSEA. This CDR3 is built from 10 residues. CDR3 sequence reads: CSVPLGTQYF. CDR3 nucleotide sequence: TGCAGCGTCCCCCTCGGGACCCAGTACTTC. Full variable domain (outside the CDR3, taken from reference TRBV29-1 and TRBJ2-5): SAVISQKPSRDICQRGTSLTIQCQVDSQVTMMFWYRQQPGQSLTLIATANQGSEATYESGFVIDKFPISRPNLTFSTLTVSNMSPEDSSIYLCSVPLGTQYFGPGTRLLVL.

The genes are TRBV6-6 and TRBJ2-3; TRBD2 is a possible D gene (6 bases). From germline, CDR1 is MNHNY and CDR2 SVGAGI (reference sequence). Trimming removed 0 bases at V and 2 bases at J, with 12 bases between. The CDR3 is made up of 16 amino acids. The CDR3 DNA reads TGTGCCAGCAGTTACTCGAAACAGGACTACACAGATACGCAGTATTTT. Translated, it gives CASSYSKQDYTDTQYF.

V and J are TRBV7-9 and TRBJ1-6, with 7 positions matching TRBD1. The V gene end was trimmed by 0 bases and the J gene end by 7 bases; junction bases not matched to a gene: 6. Germline V gives CDR1 SEHNR, CDR2 FQNEAQ (reference sequence). This CDR3 has 16 residues. CDR3: CASSLAHRGSNSPLHF. In DNA, the CDR3 is TGTGCCAGCAGCTTAGCGCACAGGGGCTCCAATTCACCCCTCCACTTT.

The chain has TRBV5-1 and TRBJ2-3; D gene uncertain. The CDR3 length is 14 residues. Trimming removed 2 bases from V and 0 bases from J, with 7 bases in between. The germline V gene encodes CDR1 SGHRS and CDR2 YFSETQ. In DNA form, the CDR3 reads TGCGCCAGCAGCTTTAGACAAAGCACAGATACGCAGTATTTT. Translating gives CASSFRQSTDTQYF.

This clone was recorded once. The chain is built from TRBV6-1 and TRBJ1-6; D may be TRBD1 (5 bases). The germline gives CDR1 MNHNS, CDR2 SASEGT. This CDR3 comprises 17 residues. The V and J ends lost 5 bases and 0 bases respectively, with 14 bases between them. The DNA for the CDR3 is TGTGCCAGCAGTCAAGGGACGGGTGGCTCCTATAATTCACCCCTCCACTTT. This gives the protein CASSQGTGGSYNSPLHF.

This chain's CDR3 is CASSVLKTGGANVLTF. The CDR3 nucleotides read TGTGCCAGCAGCGTACTAAAGACAGGGGGGGCCAACGTCCTGACTTTC. The rearrangement joins TRBV9 to TRBJ2-6; 7 nucleotides align to TRBD1. Germline CDR1 and CDR2: SGDLS and YYNGEE. The CDR3 sequence is 16 residues long. J was trimmed by 4 bases and V by 1 base; bases with no gene match: 5.

The V and J genes are TRBV2 and TRBJ2-3, with TRBD2 identical over 10 bases. The germline CDR1 and CDR2 sequences are SNHLY and FYNNEI. The CDR3 spans 17 residues. V was pared by 7 bases and J by 4 bases, with 14 bases of the junction left unmatched. CDR3 residues: CASIVGPGLARADTQYF. In nucleotides, the CDR3 is TGTGCCAGCATTGTCGGGCCGGGACTAGCGAGGGCAGATACGCAGTATTTT.